This passage covers 6 T cell receptor beta chains from one sample sequenced in a study of blood T cell repertoires in COVID-19. TCRdb keeps only in-frame clones here, not all; method: immunoSEQ multiplex PCR. The sample comprises over 150,000 clones, approximately 80% of which are singletons, and 25% to 30% rests with the top ten. Sequenced input: peripheral blood. These receptor sequences come from a woman aged 60 to 75 with acute or convalescent COVID-19.

CDR3 sequence: CASSVMGGGASETQYF. The CDR3 DNA reads TGTGCCAGCAGCGTAATGGGCGGGGGGGCCTCGGAGACCCAGTACTTC. This chain links TRBV9 with TRBJ2-5, with 9 bases that match TRBD2. Germline CDR1 SGDLS, CDR2 YYNGEE. The junction had 9 bases not matched to a gene; V was cut back by 1 base and J by 5 bases. This CDR3 contains 16 residues.

The chain couples TRBV3-1 (or the pseudogene TRBV3-2) to TRBJ2-7; D is possibly TRBD1 (5 bases). V was clipped by 1 base and J by 3 bases, with 10 bases between them. The CDR3 contains 14 residues. Looked up from germline, CDR1 is LGHDT and CDR2 is YNNKEL (reference sequence). CDR3 DNA sequence: TGTGCCAGCAGCCAAGGGCAGGGTGGCTACGAGCAGTACGTC. This codes for CASSQGQGGYEQYV.

V is TRBV10-3 and J is TRBJ1-2; D is undetermined. Germline V lookup: CDR1 ENHRY, CDR2 SYGVKD. The CDR3 totals 11 residues. The V end lost 3 bases, the J end lost 4 bases, and 3 bases lay between the germline ends. The CDR3 region is CAISELYGYTF. Written as DNA, the CDR3 is TGTGCCATCAGTGAACTCTATGGCTACACCTTC.

V is TRBV6-5 and J is TRBJ1-2; perhaps TRBD1 as D (5 bases). V lost 8 bases to trimming and J lost 8 bases, with 15 bases between them. CDR1 and CDR2 from the germline V gene are MNHEY and SVGAGI. The CDR3 loop spans 12 amino acids. CDR3 amino acids: CASEAGPRGYTF. DNA for the CDR3: TGTGCCAGCGAGGCAGGGCCTAGGGGCTACACCTTC.

The chain has TRBV5-1 and TRBJ1-1; 8 bases align to TRBD1. This CDR3 is 16 amino acids long. CDR1 is SGHRS, CDR2 YFSETQ, per germline. Germline trimming cut 1 base from V and 4 bases from J; bases unmatched to any gene: 9. For the CDR3, the DNA is TGCGCCAGCAGCTTGTTTCCAGGGGGCGCTTCCACTGAAGCTTTCTTT. Its translation: CASSLFPGGASTEAFF.

This clone was observed a handful of times. The CDR3 region is CASMSLGNTIYF. The DNA for the CDR3 is TGTGCCAGTATGTCCCTGGGAAACACCATATATTTT. The chain joins TRBV19 to TRBJ1-3; D unclear. Germline-derived CDR1 and CDR2 are LNHDA and SQIVND (reference sequence). Trimming left V 7 bases short and J 4 bases short, with 8 bases between. The CDR3 has 12 residues.